This is a list of T cell receptor beta chains from one sample in a study of immune characterization of retroperitoneal liposarcoma. Each CDR3 protein is one row after TCRdb ran MiXCR on the PCR reads. The data contain fewer than 9,000 distinct CDR3 sequences, 43% of them singletons. Sequencing was done on a sample of tumor tissue. The receptors originated from a male donor with retroperitoneal liposarcoma. CDR3s include the opening cysteine and the closing phenylalanine or tryptophan. The D gene is left open where the match is weak. Not every row has a clone size; where given, it reads once, few, many or a size class.

d_call: TRBD2; v_call: TRBV6-5; clone_size: NA; j_call: TRBJ2-1; cdr3_nt: TGTGCCAGCAGTTACTTGGGACTAGCGGATTACGAGCAGTTCTTC; cdr3_aa: CASSYLGLADYEQFF
d_call: TRBD1; v_call: TRBV6-2/TRBV6-3; clone_size: many; j_call: TRBJ1-1; cdr3_nt: TGTGCCAGCAGCCCCCTTCGGACAGGGCCACAAGATGAAGCTTTCTTT; cdr3_aa: CASSPLRTGPQDEAFF
d_call: NA; v_call: TRBV12-3/TRBV12-4; clone_size: NA; j_call: TRBJ2-1; cdr3_nt: TGTGCCAGCAGGGCGAGCAGGGACTCCTACGAGCAGTTCTTC; cdr3_aa: CASRASRDSYEQFF
d_call: NA; v_call: TRBV11-3; clone_size: NA; j_call: TRBJ1-6; cdr3_nt: TGTGCCAGCAGCTTAACAGGGACCAATTCACCCCTCCACTTT; cdr3_aa: CASSLTGTNSPLHF
d_call: NA; v_call: TRBV7-2; clone_size: many; j_call: TRBJ2-7; cdr3_nt: TGTGCCAGCAGCCCGACGGGTCAAAACTACGAGCAGTACTTC; cdr3_aa: CASSPTGQNYEQYF
d_call: TRBD2; v_call: TRBV7-2; clone_size: NA; j_call: TRBJ2-7; cdr3_nt: TGTGCCAGCCGCCCGACTAGCGGGAGTGATGAGCAGTACTTC; cdr3_aa: CASRPTSGSDEQYF
d_call: TRBD1; v_call: TRBV6-6; clone_size: NA; j_call: TRBJ2-4; cdr3_nt: TGTGCCAGCAGTTACGGGACAGGGGTCTCCAATGAGCAGTACTTC; cdr3_aa: CASSYGTGVSNEQYF
d_call: TRBD1; v_call: TRBV6-5; clone_size: few; j_call: TRBJ2-5; cdr3_nt: TGTGCCAGCAGTCCACATGGGACAGGAGGAGGGGAGACCCAGTACTTC; cdr3_aa: CASSPHGTGGGETQYF
d_call: TRBD2; v_call: TRBV11-3; clone_size: few; j_call: TRBJ2-1; cdr3_nt: TGTGCCAGCAGTTCGACTAGCGGGCGTTACAATGAGCAGTTCTTC; cdr3_aa: CASSSTSGRYNEQFF
d_call: NA; v_call: TRBV6-1; clone_size: few; j_call: TRBJ2-1; cdr3_nt: TGTGCCAGCAGGGAGGGGAGCTACGAGCAGTTCTTC; cdr3_aa: CASREGSYEQFF
d_call: TRBD2; v_call: TRBV7-4; clone_size: NA; j_call: TRBJ2-1; cdr3_nt: TGTGCCAGCAGCTTACCAAGAGGACTAGCGGCTAATGAGCAGTTCTTC; cdr3_aa: CASSLPRGLAANEQFF
d_call: NA; v_call: TRBV12-5; clone_size: NA; j_call: TRBJ2-7; cdr3_nt: TGTGCTAGTGGTGTGTCGGTTTCCAACGAGCAGTACTTC; cdr3_aa: CASGVSVSNEQYF
d_call: NA; v_call: TRBV6-1; clone_size: few; j_call: TRBJ2-1; cdr3_nt: TGTGCCAGCGTGGGACCAGGGTTTGAGCAGTTCTTC; cdr3_aa: CASVGPGFEQFF
d_call: TRBD2; v_call: TRBV12-3/TRBV12-4; clone_size: few; j_call: TRBJ2-3; cdr3_nt: TGTGCCAGCAGCATGAGGAGACTAGCGGGTCTGTATTTT; cdr3_aa: CASSMRRLAGLYF
d_call: NA; v_call: TRBV7-2; clone_size: NA; j_call: TRBJ2-6; cdr3_nt: TGTGCCAACCCCTCCGCCTCTGGGGCCAACGTCCTGACTTTC; cdr3_aa: CANPSASGANVLTF
d_call: TRBD1; v_call: TRBV10-1; clone_size: NA; j_call: TRBJ2-2; cdr3_nt: TGCGCCAGCCAAGGGACAGGGAATTCCGGGGAGCTGTTTTTT; cdr3_aa: CASQGTGNSGELFF
d_call: NA; v_call: TRBV6-8; clone_size: once; j_call: TRBJ1-1; cdr3_nt: TGTGCCAGCAGTTTGGCAGGGGCGAACACTGAAGCTTTCTTT; cdr3_aa: CASSLAGANTEAFF
d_call: NA; v_call: TRBV6-1; clone_size: medium-sized; j_call: TRBJ2-7; cdr3_nt: TGTGCCAGCAGACCGGTCAGGAACAATGAGCAGTACTTC; cdr3_aa: CASRPVRNNEQYF
d_call: TRBD1; v_call: TRBV6-1; clone_size: few; j_call: TRBJ2-1; cdr3_nt: TGTGCCAGCAGTCTGCGACAGGGGGTTTACAATGAGCAGTTCTTC; cdr3_aa: CASSLRQGVYNEQFF
d_call: NA; v_call: TRBV6-2/TRBV6-3; clone_size: NA; j_call: TRBJ2-5; cdr3_nt: TGTGCCAGCTGCCGGGACCTGGGGACAGAGACCCAGTACTTC; cdr3_aa: CASCRDLGTETQYF
d_call: NA; v_call: TRBV6-2/TRBV6-3; clone_size: NA; j_call: TRBJ1-1; cdr3_nt: TGTGCCAGCAGTTACCGGCCGTTGAACACTGAAGCTTTCTTT; cdr3_aa: CASSYRPLNTEAFF
d_call: NA; v_call: TRBV12-3/TRBV12-4; clone_size: once; j_call: TRBJ2-1; cdr3_nt: TGTGCCAGCAGTTTAGGGGTAAGAAATGAGCAGTTCTTC; cdr3_aa: CASSLGVRNEQFF
d_call: TRBD1; v_call: TRBV27; clone_size: NA; j_call: TRBJ2-1; cdr3_nt: TGTGCCAGCAGTCTAAGGACAGGGGCCTACAATGAGCAGTTCTTT; cdr3_aa: CASSLRTGAYNEQFF
d_call: TRBD1; v_call: TRBV6-1; clone_size: once; j_call: TRBJ1-2; cdr3_nt: TGTGCCAGCAGTCCCCTGATATCCCGGGACAGGAACGCTAACTATGGCTACACCTTC; cdr3_aa: CASSPLISRDRNANYGYTF
d_call: NA; v_call: TRBV7-7; clone_size: NA; j_call: TRBJ2-1; cdr3_nt: TGTGCTAGCAGCTTAAGGGAATTGGGTGAGCAGTTCTTC; cdr3_aa: CASSLRELGEQFF
d_call: NA; v_call: TRBV27; clone_size: NA; j_call: TRBJ2-3; cdr3_nt: TGTGCCAGCACCCCAGGGGTGGACGCAGATACGCAGTATTTT; cdr3_aa: CASTPGVDADTQYF
d_call: TRBD2; v_call: TRBV24-1; clone_size: NA; j_call: TRBJ2-1; cdr3_nt: TGTGCCACCAGTGATCCCGCTAGCGGATCATACTACAATGAGCAGTTCTTC; cdr3_aa: CATSDPASGSYYNEQFF
d_call: TRBD2; v_call: TRBV11-3; clone_size: NA; j_call: TRBJ2-1; cdr3_nt: TGTGCCAGCAGCCACCCCGGACTAGCGGGAGGGCCGTCGGATGAGCAGTTCTTC; cdr3_aa: CASSHPGLAGGPSDEQFF
d_call: NA; v_call: TRBV12-3/TRBV12-4; clone_size: NA; j_call: TRBJ1-6; cdr3_nt: TGTGCCAGCAGGCAAGCCGACAATTCACCCCTCCACTTT; cdr3_aa: CASRQADNSPLHF
d_call: TRBD2; v_call: TRBV6-1; clone_size: medium-sized; j_call: TRBJ2-1; cdr3_nt: TGTGCCAGCAGTGAAGAGTACCTAGCGGGATTTAACAATGAGCAGTTCTTC; cdr3_aa: CASSEEYLAGFNNEQFF
d_call: TRBD2; v_call: TRBV10-2; clone_size: NA; j_call: TRBJ2-7; cdr3_nt: TGCGCCAGCAGGCTGACTAGCGGGACTTACGAGCAGTACTTC; cdr3_aa: CASRLTSGTYEQYF
d_call: NA; v_call: TRBV27; clone_size: NA; j_call: TRBJ2-7; cdr3_nt: TGTGCCAGCAGTTTATTAAAAGGAGGGAGCCACTTGGGAGAGCAGTACTTC; cdr3_aa: CASSLLKGGSHLGEQYF
d_call: NA; v_call: TRBV6-1; clone_size: NA; j_call: TRBJ2-3; cdr3_nt: TGTGCCAGCAGGGATGACAGGATCAAGCCAGATACGCAGTATTTT; cdr3_aa: CASRDDRIKPDTQYF
d_call: TRBD2; v_call: TRBV12-3/TRBV12-4; clone_size: few; j_call: TRBJ2-5; cdr3_nt: TGTGCCAGCAAAGCGGGAGCCCAAGAGACCCAGTACTTC; cdr3_aa: CASKAGAQETQYF
d_call: TRBD2; v_call: TRBV6-5; clone_size: NA; j_call: TRBJ2-5; cdr3_nt: TGTGCCAGCAGTTACCGGGGGGGGGCGGGATCGGAGACCCAGTACTTC; cdr3_aa: CASSYRGGAGSETQYF
d_call: NA; v_call: TRBV7-2; clone_size: many; j_call: TRBJ2-1; cdr3_nt: TGTGCCAGCAGCCCTATGAGTGAGCAGTTCTTC; cdr3_aa: CASSPMSEQFF
d_call: TRBD2; v_call: TRBV12-3/TRBV12-4; clone_size: few; j_call: TRBJ2-1; cdr3_nt: TGTGCCAGCAGTCTCGGAACTAGCGGGAGCGGTGAGCAGTTCTTC; cdr3_aa: CASSLGTSGSGEQFF
d_call: TRBD2; v_call: TRBV7-6; clone_size: medium-sized; j_call: TRBJ2-1; cdr3_nt: TGTGCCAGCAGCTTAGAGGGCGGGAGCCGGGAGCAGTTCTTC; cdr3_aa: CASSLEGGSREQFF
d_call: TRBD2; v_call: TRBV6-9; clone_size: NA; j_call: TRBJ2-1; cdr3_nt: TGTGCCAGCAGTTATACTAGCGGGACCGACAATGAGCAGTTCTTC; cdr3_aa: CASSYTSGTDNEQFF
d_call: NA; v_call: TRBV7-6; clone_size: few; j_call: TRBJ2-1; cdr3_nt: TGTGCCAGCAGCTCCGGACAGTGGGAGGAGCAGTTCTTC; cdr3_aa: CASSSGQWEEQFF
d_call: NA; v_call: TRBV27; clone_size: few; j_call: TRBJ2-3; cdr3_nt: TGTGCCAGCAGCAGAAGGTTTGTAGATACGCAGTATTTT; cdr3_aa: CASSRRFVDTQYF
d_call: TRBD2; v_call: TRBV27; clone_size: NA; j_call: TRBJ2-1; cdr3_nt: TGTGCCAGCAGTCCCCAATTCAGCGGGATGGGGGAGCAGTTCTTC; cdr3_aa: CASSPQFSGMGEQFF